This T cell receptor beta chain was retrieved from a study of shared clonotypes between healthy human individuals. Study-wide findings and caveats: Memory subsets generally showed smaller estimated richness than naive subsets did.

This CDR3 has 13 amino acids. Looked up from germline, CDR1 is SGHDN and CDR2 is FVKESK. V dropped 0 bases and J dropped 7 bases, with 9 bases sitting between them. Assay runs were performed at deep level. Measured with immunoSEQ multiplex PCR; TCRdb has only the in-frame clones, and not every one. The sample comprises roughly 2,500,000 clones, approximately 94% of which are singletons, and 0.36% rests with the top ten. Caucasian adults residing in Nashville, Tennessee made up all the donors. Note on this clone: The antigen is not known.

This clonotype was sampled from a man aged 18 to 29 in good health. Some clones in this sample may be carry-over from other donors' samples. Sequenced input: naive CD4+ T cells from PBMCs. Regarding subset: CD45RA+ positively selected. The V gene is TRBV14, the J gene TRBJ1-2, with D uncertain. The CDR3 loop is CASSQDTGFGYTF. The CDR3 bases are TGTGCCAGCAGCCAAGATACGGGGTTTGGCTACACCTTC.